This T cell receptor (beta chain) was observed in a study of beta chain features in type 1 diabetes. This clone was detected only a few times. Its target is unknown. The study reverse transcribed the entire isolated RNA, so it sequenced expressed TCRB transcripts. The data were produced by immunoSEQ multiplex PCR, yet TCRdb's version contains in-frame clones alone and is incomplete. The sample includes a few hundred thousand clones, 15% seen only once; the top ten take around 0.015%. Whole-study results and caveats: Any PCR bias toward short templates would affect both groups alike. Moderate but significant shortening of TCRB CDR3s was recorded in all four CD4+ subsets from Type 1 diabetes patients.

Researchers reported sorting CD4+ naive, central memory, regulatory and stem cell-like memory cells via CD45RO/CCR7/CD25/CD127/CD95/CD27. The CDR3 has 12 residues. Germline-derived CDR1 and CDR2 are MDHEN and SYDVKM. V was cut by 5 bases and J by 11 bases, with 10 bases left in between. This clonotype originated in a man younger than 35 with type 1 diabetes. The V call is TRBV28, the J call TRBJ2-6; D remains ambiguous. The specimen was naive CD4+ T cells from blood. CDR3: CASSQASDVLTF. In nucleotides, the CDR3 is TGTGCCAGCAGTCAAGCCTCTGACGTCCTGACTTTC.